The 18 T cell receptor beta chains below come from one sample, sequenced in a study of CD8 T cells in Susac syndrome. An amount of RNA that ranged from roughly 0.5 to 1 ug was reverse transcribed with random hexamers. TCRdb passed the immunoSEQ multiplex PCR reads through MiXCR, listing each CDR3 protein once. The repertoire has about 140,000 distinct CDR3 sequences, over 90% of them found once; the top ten carry 0.18%. Sequenced input: CD8+ T cells from PBMCs. The receptors were gathered from a human donor with Susac syndrome.

The chain recombines TRBV7-6 with TRBJ1-4, with D maybe TRBD1 (5 bases). The CDR3 loop spans 15 amino acids. CDR1 SGHVS and CDR2 FNYEAQ come from the germline V gene. With 1 base removed from V and 2 bases from J, the gap between germline ends came to 8 bases. In nucleotides, the CDR3 is TGTGCCAGCAGCTTAGACGGGGGGACTAATGAAAAACTGTTTTTT. It is translated as CASSLDGGTNEKLFF. Variable domain in full (rest from reference TRBV7-6 and TRBJ1-4): GAGVSQSPRYKVTKRGQDVALRCDPISGHVSLYWYRQALGQGPEFLTYFNYEAQQDKSGLPNDRFSAERPEGSISTLTIQRTEQRDSAMYRCASSLDGGTNEKLFFGSGTQLSVL.

The CDR3 DNA follows: TGTGCCACCAGTGACCCGGAGGCAGATACGCAGTATTTT. Translating gives CATSDPEADTQYF. The chain joins TRBV24-1 to TRBJ2-3; D is perhaps TRBD2 (5 bases). In germline, CDR1 is KGHDR, CDR2 SFDVKD. The CDR3 is made up of 13 amino acids. Trimming pared 4 bases from V and 4 bases from J, leaving 8 bases between.

This clonotype was seen once. The chain carries TRBV11-2 and TRBJ2-1; 10 nucleotides align to TRBD1. This CDR3 spans 16 amino acids. The ends lost 4 bases at V and 2 bases at J; junction bases unmatched: 5. Looked up from germline, CDR1 is SGHAT and CDR2 is FQNNGV. The CDR3 here is CASSSIDRGPYNEQFF. The CDR3 coding sequence is TGTGCCAGCAGCTCAATAGACAGGGGGCCCTACAATGAGCAGTTCTTC.

This chain links TRBV29-1 with TRBJ1-4, with 8 bases fitting TRBD1. The CDR3 consists of 13 residues. V lost 5 bases, J lost 4 bases, and 3 bases stayed unmatched. CDR1 and CDR2 from the germline V gene are SQVTM and ANQGSEA. CDR3 amino acids: CSVWTGLNEKLFF. The CDR3 bases are TGCAGCGTTTGGACAGGGCTTAATGAAAAACTGTTTTTT.

The chain carries TRBV20-1 and TRBJ2-7; TRBD2 agrees at 8 bases. V shed 0 bases and J 0 bases; nucleotides not matched to a gene: 4. This CDR3 is built from 15 residues. Germline V CDR1 and CDR2: DFQATT, SNEGSKA (reference sequence). The CDR3 sequence: CSARDPSGPSYEQYF. The CDR3 bases are TGCAGTGCTAGAGACCCTAGCGGGCCCTCCTACGAGCAGTACTTC.

This clonotype was counted a single time. This CDR3 reads CASSLLWRPSLYTIYF. The CDR3 DNA reads TGTGCCAGCAGCCTTTTGTGGCGACCCAGTTTGTACACCATATATTTT. This chain links TRBV21-1 with TRBJ1-3; TRBD1 reflects the table's D call only, with no check against the DNA. TRBV21-1 is noted as a pseudogene. The CDR3 length is 16 residues.

The genes are TRBV28 and TRBJ1-1; D not resolved. Germline CDR1 is MDHEN and CDR2 is SYDVKM. The CDR3 is 14 residues long. V lost 6 bases and J 1 base, leaving 12 bases between the germline ends. In DNA, the CDR3 is TGTGCCAGCAGACCACCCGCGGGGAACACTGAAGCTTTCTTT. It specifies CASRPPAGNTEAFF. Complete variable domain (other parts from reference TRBV28 and TRBJ1-1): DVKVTQSSRYLVKRTGEKVFLECVQDMDHENMFWYRQDPGLGLRLIYFSYDVKMKEKGDIPEGYSVSREKKERFSLILESASTNQTSMYLCASRPPAGNTEAFFGQGTRLTVV.

This chain links TRBV19 with TRBJ2-7; possibly TRBD1 or TRBD2 for D (5 bases each). The CDR3 length is 16 residues. Germline V gene lookup returns CDR1 LNHDA and CDR2 SQIVND (reference sequence). V dropped 7 bases and J dropped 1 base, with 20 bases sitting between them. CDR3: CASTPEVGPASYEQYF. CDR3 DNA: TGTGCCAGTACCCCGGAGGTGGGACCCGCGTCCTACGAGCAGTACTTC. Full variable domain (missing parts from reference TRBV19 and TRBJ2-7): DGGITQSPKYLFRKEGQNVTLSCEQNLNHDAMYWYRQDPGQGLRLIYYSQIVNDFQKGDIAEGYSVSREKKESFPLTVTSAQKNPTAFYLCASTPEVGPASYEQYFGPGTRLTVT.

The gene calls are TRBV1 and TRBJ2-7; TRBD2 is the table's D call, not checked against the DNA. TRBV1 is shown as a pseudogene. The CDR3 spans 16 residues. CDR3 DNA: TGCACCAGCAGCCAGGCGCTATGGGCCCGAGGCGACGAGCAGTACTTC. Protein sequence: CTSSQALWARGDEQYF.

The chain combines TRBV12-3 or TRBV12-4 with TRBJ2-7, with D hard to call. This CDR3 region has 13 residues. The V and J ends lost 6 bases and 0 bases respectively, with 9 bases between them. CDR3 amino acids: CASSPGFSYEQYF. CDR3 bases: TGTGCCAGCAGCCCGGGTTTCTCCTACGAGCAGTACTTC.

The rearrangement joins TRBV24-1 to TRBJ2-5; D is possibly TRBD1 (5 bases). V was trimmed by 3 bases and J by 5 bases, leaving 9 bases between them. The CDR3 is 13 amino acids. Germline lookup yields CDR1 KGHDR and CDR2 SFDVKD. The CDR3 reads CATSDQGAETQYF. The CDR3 nucleotides read TGTGCCACCAGTGATCAGGGTGCGGAGACCCAGTACTTC.

The chain carries TRBV19 and TRBJ2-3; 13 bases are shared with TRBD2. Unmatched junction bases numbered 6, after V lost 9 bases and J lost 3 bases. The CDR3 is made up of 15 amino acids. Germline CDR1 LNHDA, CDR2 SQIVND (reference sequence). The DNA for the CDR3 is TGTGCCAGCGGACTAGCGGGAGCGTCTACAGATACGCAGTATTTT. This sequence encodes CASGLAGASTDTQYF.

The sample holds one count of this clonotype. V is TRBV25-1 and J is TRBJ2-5; D perhaps matches TRBD1 (6 bases). The germline CDR1 and CDR2 sequences are MGHDK and SYGVNS. V was pared by 3 bases and J by 5 bases, with 10 bases between. CDR3 size: 13 residues. The CDR3 coding sequence is TGTGCCAGCAGTGATTACAGGGATGAGACCCAGTACTTC. This sequence encodes CASSDYRDETQYF.

The rearrangement uses TRBV14 and TRBJ2-7, with D perhaps matching TRBD1 (6 bases). The CDR3 covers 13 residues. Deletions cut 7 bases from V and 1 base from J, with 11 bases between. CDR1 SGHDN and CDR2 FVKESK come from the germline V gene. CDR3 nucleotide sequence: TGTGCCAGCACGGACAGAGAATCCTACGAGCAGTACTTC. Translation: CASTDRESYEQYF.

The chain uses TRBV12-3 or TRBV12-4 and TRBJ2-1; 8 nucleotides line up with TRBD2. This CDR3 contains 17 residues. The V segment lost 5 bases and the J segment 6 bases; nucleotides outside the gene matches: 15. The CDR3 bases are TGTGCCAGCAGTCCAGAACGCCGACTAGCGTTTTTCAATGAGCAGTTCTTC. Its protein product is CASSPERRLAFFNEQFF.

The V and J genes are TRBV5-4 and TRBJ1-2; D not certain. This CDR3 is 11 amino acids long. Germline V CDR1 and CDR2: SGHNT, YYREEE (reference sequence). V was clipped by 3 bases and J by 7 bases, with 7 bases between them. The CDR3 region has the DNA TGTGCCAGCAGCTCGGACGGTGGCTACACCTTC. It encodes CASSSDGGYTF.

This clonotype was seen once. Compared with germline, one end of the junction differs, possibly owing to a read error. The chain combines TRBV7-9 with TRBJ2-2; TRBD2 matches at 12 bases. The CDR3 contains 16 residues. Germline V CDR1 and CDR2: SEHNR, FQNEAQ (reference sequence). CDR3 residues: CASSLAGGPCTGELFF. The CDR3 DNA is TGTGCCAGCAGCCTAGCGGGAGGGCCGTGCACCGGGGAGCTGTTTTTT. Full variable domain (rest looked up from reference TRBV7-9 and TRBJ2-2): DTGVSQNPRHKITKRGQNVTFRCDPISEHNRLYWYRQTLGQGPEFLTYFQNEAQLEKSRLLSDRFSAERPKGSFSTLEIQRTEQGDSAMYLCASSLAGGPCTGELFFGEGSRLTVL.

This chain uses TRBV12-3 or TRBV12-4 with TRBJ2-5, with TRBD2 matching 7 bases. J gave up 2 bases and V 5 bases, and 20 bases lay outside the gene matches. The CDR3 length is 19 residues. The CDR3 sequence: CASSPSSWGGMRLQETQYF. CDR3 coding DNA: TGTGCCAGCAGTCCCAGCTCTTGGGGAGGGATGAGATTGCAAGAGACCCAGTACTTC.